The sequence of this TCR beta chain was determined in a study of regulatory T cells in long-lasting Graves disease. About the research overall: Recently diagnosed Graves' patients had received antithyroid drugs for under 3 months.

Through Arm-PCR of CDR3 regions and iRepertoire HTBI primers, TCR beta libraries were built. TCRdb processed the multiplex PCR reads anew with MiXCR; each CDR3 protein has one entry. The sample holds roughly 350,000 distinct CDR3 sequences; around 16% are singletons and the top ten take just over 20%. This CDR3 is built from 12 residues. CDR1 SQVTM and CDR2 ANQGSEA come from the germline V gene. Time point specified: newly diagnosed GD, antithyroid drugs for less than 3 months. Researchers made the TCR library from RNA that was extracted from PBMCs. Separately, the same data were catalogued under a study of T cells in Graves' hyperthyroidism and ophthalmopathy.

The chain uses TRBV29-1 and TRBJ1-5; D remains ambiguous. The material was peripheral blood mononuclear cells (PBMCs), obtained at new diagnosis, from a patient treated with antithyroid drugs. This clonotype originated in a woman aged 18-30 years with Graves disease. The CDR3 bases are TGCGCCGCCCGTGATAGCAATCAGCCCCAGCATTTT. Translation: CAARDSNQPQHF.